This T cell receptor (beta chain) was sequenced during a study of T-cell reconstitution after alpha-beta-depleted transplantation in children. Points from the study as a whole: Day-60 TCRbeta diversity that was high in some patients was derived from surviving recipient T cells and thymic progenitors. Fresh T-cell production supplied most of the T-cell counts and diversity seen one year after transplant. There were reportedly several hundred expanded graft clones from which alpha-beta T cells came about two months after transplant.

Preparation of the TCRbeta library used unique molecular identifiers. Via MiXCR, TCRdb re-called the PCR reads, giving one row per CDR3 protein. The sample contains roughly 280,000 distinct CDR3 sequences, 9.5% to 13% of which appear only once. This clonotype was recorded many times. Its antigen is currently unknown. Germline V gives CDR1 SGHKS, CDR2 YYEKEE (reference sequence). V was trimmed by 1 base and J by 1 base, leaving 9 bases between them. The length of the CDR3 is 15 residues. This specimen consisted of peripheral blood, obtained 180 days after TCRalphabeta/CD19-depleted stem cell transplant. The V and J genes are TRBV5-5 and TRBJ1-5, with D hard to call. This clonotype originated in a male patient aged 2 to 10 who had a stem cell transplant for chronic granulomatous disease, so the T cells may come from the graft donor. This chain's CDR3 is CASSLFGGSNQPQHF. CDR3 DNA sequence: TGTGCCAGCAGCTTGTTCGGCGGAAGCAATCAGCCCCAGCATTTT.